These 29 T cell receptor beta chains came from one sample sequenced in a study of breast tumors, draining lymph nodes, adjacent tissues. MiXCR, applied by TCRdb to the multiplex PCR reads, yields one record per CDR3 protein. The sample consists of roughly 130,000 distinct CDR3 sequences, roughly 33% of them appearing once. Axillary draining lymph nodes of breast cancer patients supplied the node samples. Material for sequencing was axillary lymph node tissue. The source is a female donor with breast cancer. Some clones in this sample may be carry-over from other donors' samples.

This clonotype was detected ten times or more. The J gene is TRBJ1-6, the V gene TRBV4-1; 8 positions match TRBD1. Losses at the gene ends were 0 bases for V and 7 bases for J; bases not matched to a gene: 8. The germline gives CDR1 MGHRA, CDR2 YSYEKL. The CDR3 is 17 amino acids. The CDR3 protein is CASSQDQGTGWNSPLHF. DNA of the CDR3: TGCGCCAGCAGCCAAGATCAAGGGACAGGCTGGAATTCACCCCTCCACTTT.

Notes on this clonotype: This may be a read error: a much more frequent sequence differs by one nucleotide. This CDR3 is missing its conserved last phenylalanine or tryptophan, likely due to a read error. CDR3 in DNA: TGTGCCAGCAGTGGGACTTTAAACAATGAGCAGTTCTCC. This encodes CASSGTLNNEQFS. The chain employs TRBV9 and TRBJ2-1; perhaps TRBD2 as D (6 bases). Germline CDR1 SGDLS, CDR2 YYNGEE. This CDR3 has 13 amino acids. V was trimmed by 5 bases and J by 5 bases, leaving 11 bases between them.

The table lists this clonotype with many counts. One junction end does not reproduce the germline sequence, and a read error may be involved. The V call is TRBV10-3, the J call TRBJ2-1; 13 nucleotides line up with TRBD2. The CDR3 spans 15 residues. Germline V gene sequence: CDR1 ENHRY, CDR2 SYGVKD. This CDR3 is CAICELAGGPNEQFF. The CDR3 nucleotides read TGTGCCATCTGTGAACTAGCGGGGGGGCCGAATGAGCAGTTCTTC.

This clonotype was detected many times. The V and J genes are TRBV2 and TRBJ2-7; D could derive from TRBD1 or TRBD2 (7 bases each). Deletions cut 1 base from V and 10 bases from J, with 17 bases between. The V gene's germline CDR1 is SNHLY and CDR2 FYNNEI. This CDR3 contains 14 residues. This chain's CDR3 is CASSEESRGGYQYF. CDR3 in DNA: TGTGCCAGCAGTGAAGAGAGCAGGGGGGGATATCAGTACTTC.

The chain uses TRBV20-1 and TRBJ1-3; 7 positions match TRBD1. The CDR3 sequence is 15 residues long. CDR1 DFQATT and CDR2 SNEGSKA come from the germline V gene (reference sequence). With V trimmed by 6 bases and J by 3 bases, 11 bases remained unmatched. CDR3 nucleotide sequence: TGCAGTGCCGTGGAGGGGAGGGGGCGTGGAAACACCATATATTTT. Amino acids: CSAVEGRGRGNTIYF.

This clonotype occurred many times. The chain links TRBV7-9 to TRBJ1-2, with D possibly TRBD1 on 5 matching bases. This CDR3 has 13 residues. Trimming pared 3 bases from V and 3 bases from J, leaving 8 bases between. Germline V gives CDR1 SEHNR, CDR2 FQNEAQ (reference sequence). The CDR3 protein is CASSFDRYYGYTF. As DNA, the CDR3 is TGTGCCAGCAGCTTCGACAGATACTATGGCTACACCTTC.

Regarding this clonotype: Given a much more abundant clone one base away, this may be a read error. The chain combines TRBV11-2 with TRBJ2-3, with TRBD2 matching over 12 bases. CDR3 length: 20 residues. The junction had 19 bases not matched to a gene; V was cut back by 5 bases and J by 4 bases. The germline gives CDR1 SGHAT, CDR2 FQNNGV. The DNA for the CDR3 is TGTGCCAGCAGCCCCGGTTTCGCTAGCGGGGGGGTGAGTCGTGCAGATACGCAGTATTTT. Encoded protein: CASSPGFASGGVSRADTQYF.

This clonotype was observed many times. The rearrangement joins TRBV20-1 to TRBJ2-1, with D possibly being TRBD2 (6 bases). With 0 bases removed from V and 1 base from J, the gap between germline ends came to 19 bases. The CDR3 runs 18 residues. Per the germline V gene, CDR1 is DFQATT and CDR2 is SNEGSKA (reference sequence). The CDR3 DNA reads TGCAGTGCTAGAGATCTCGGGGACTCCCTTTTTTCCTACAATGAGCAGTTCTTC. Protein: CSARDLGDSLFSYNEQFF.

This clonotype was seen a handful of times. A much larger clone differs from this one at a single base, so this may be a read error. This chain links TRBV6-1 with TRBJ1-6; 11 bases line up with TRBD1. This CDR3 is 15 amino acids long. V lost 6 bases to trimming and J lost 8 bases; unmatched junction nucleotides: 6. Germline CDR1 and CDR2: MNHNS and SASEGT. CDR3 amino acids: CASRPGTGGDSPLHF. The CDR3 DNA reads as TGTGCCAGCAGGCCCGGGACAGGGGGAGATTCACCCCTCCACTTT.

Points on this clonotype: A much larger clone differs by one base, so this may be a read error. The rearrangement links TRBV20-1 to TRBJ1-2, with TRBD1 matching over 9 bases. The length of the CDR3 is 16 residues. V lost 6 bases and J lost 7; bases outside the gene matches: 18. The germline V gene encodes CDR1 DFQATT and CDR2 SNEGSKA (reference sequence). The CDR3 DNA follows: TGCAGTGCCGTAAACCTGGACAGGGGAATTGAACGTGGCTACACCTTC. Its protein product is CSAVNLDRGIERGYTF.

Comment on this clonotype: A clone one base away is much larger, so this may be a read error. This chain joins TRBV20-1 and TRBJ1-5, with D possibly TRBD1 on 5 matching bases. The germline V gene has CDR1 DFQATT and CDR2 SNEGSKA (reference sequence). The CDR3 runs to 14 residues. The CDR3 DNA is TGCAGTGCTAGGCCCCCAGGGAGCAATCCGCCCCAGCATTTT. It specifies CSARPPGSNPPQHF.

The sample holds many counts of this clonotype. The rearrangement links TRBV30 to TRBJ1-2, with 7 bases identical to TRBD1. V lost 0 bases to trimming and J lost 7 bases; unmatched junction nucleotides: 5. The CDR3 is made up of 13 amino acids. Germline CDR1 GTSNPN, CDR2 SVGIG (reference sequence). The CDR3 coding sequence is TGTGCCTGGAGTGTACGGGCAGGGGGTGGCTACACCTTC. Translation: CAWSVRAGGGYTF.

This clonotype was counted many times. The J gene is TRBJ2-5, the V gene TRBV28, with TRBD2 as a possible D gene (6 bases). The germline gives CDR1 MDHEN, CDR2 SYDVKM. The germline V and J ends were trimmed by 4 bases and 1 base, with 13 bases remaining between them. The CDR3 totals 15 residues. DNA of the CDR3: TGTGCCAGCAGTTCAAACTCCGGGGGCCAAGAGACCCAGTACTTC. The encoded protein is CASSSNSGGQETQYF.

To note about this clonotype: As the CDR3 is not closed by the conserved phenylalanine or tryptophan, this likely results from a read error. The V gene is TRBV7-9, the J gene TRBJ1-4; D is uncertain. Germline CDR1 and CDR2: SEHNR and FQNEAQ (reference sequence). The CDR3 is 13 residues long. Here the CDR3 reads CASSLGIGENLFL. As DNA, the CDR3 is TGTGCCAGCAGCTTAGGGATTGGAGAAAACCTGTTTCTT.

This clonotype has only one observation. V gene TRBV12-3 or TRBV12-4 combines with J gene TRBJ1-5, with 7 bases identical to TRBD1. J gave up 11 bases and V 7 bases, and 5 bases lay outside the gene matches. This CDR3 has 11 residues. The CDR3 coding sequence is TGTGCCAGCACCACAGGGGAGGCCCAGCATTTT. Its protein product is CASTTGEAQHF.

This clonotype has more than one count but fewer than ten. A much larger clone is a single base away; this may be a read error. The chain combines TRBV4-3 with TRBJ2-1, with D perhaps TRBD2 (6 bases). CDR3 length: 17 amino acids. The germline V gene has CDR1 LGHNA and CDR2 YSLEER. V shed 1 base and J shed 3 bases, with 16 bases lying between them. This chain's CDR3 is CASSQGSGGSFYNEQFF. In nucleotides, the CDR3 is TGCGCCAGCAGCCAAGGGTCCGGGGGAAGCTTCTACAATGAGCAGTTCTTC.

This clonotype was picked up a small number of times. This rearrangement joins TRBV6-6 to TRBJ2-3; 8 bases are shared with TRBD2. Trimming took 5 bases from V and 9 from J; bases not matched to a gene: 19. This CDR3 is 17 amino acids long. Germline lookup yields CDR1 MNHNY and CDR2 SVGAGI (reference sequence). Written as DNA, the CDR3 is TGTGCCAGCAGTCACCCCGGGACTAGAAGCGCCGGTACGACGCAGTATTTT. It codes for CASSHPGTRSAGTTQYF.

In DNA form, the CDR3 reads TGTGCCAGCAGCGCGGGACGGGACAGGGGTAACTATGGCTACACCTTC. It is translated as CASSAGRDRGNYGYTF. J is TRBJ1-2 and V is TRBV7-2; TRBD1 matches 10 bases. This CDR3 region has 16 residues. Trimming at V came to 5 bases and at J to 1 base, leaving 7 bases not matched to a gene. The germline V gene encodes CDR1 SGHTA and CDR2 FQGNSA.

This chain connects TRBV19 to TRBJ1-1; D not certain. The CDR3 runs 11 residues. The germline V gene encodes CDR1 LNHDA and CDR2 SQIVND (reference sequence). Between the trimmed V and J ends, which lost 7 bases and 4 bases, there was a span of 7 bases. The CDR3 loop reads CASIKGTEAFF. CDR3 nucleotides: TGTGCCAGTATAAAGGGCACTGAAGCTTTCTTT.

V gene TRBV27 combines with J gene TRBJ2-1; D perhaps matches TRBD1 (5 bases). V gave up 6 bases and J gave up 8 bases, with 17 bases separating them. The CDR3 loop spans 14 amino acids. Per the germline V gene, CDR1 is MNHEY and CDR2 is SMNVEV (reference sequence). The CDR3 bases are TGTGCCAGCAGCGACAGTGCCCCTGGACATGAGCAGTTCTTC. This encodes CASSDSAPGHEQFF.

This clonotype showed up just a few times. V gene TRBV3-1 combines with J gene TRBJ2-2; 15 bases line up with TRBD2. The CDR3 runs to 17 residues. CDR1 is LGHDT, CDR2 YNNKEL, per germline (reference sequence). Trimming at V came to 5 bases and at J to 7 bases, leaving 8 bases not matched to a gene. As DNA, the CDR3 is TGTGCCAGCAGCACAGGACTAGCGGGGGGGAATAACGGGGAGCTGTTTTTT. Protein: CASSTGLAGGNNGELFF.

A note on this clonotype: This may be a read error: a much more frequent sequence differs by one nucleotide. The CDR3 DNA sequence: TGTGCCAGTAGTATCATCGGCGGTTTTGGAGACACCATATATTTT. Protein sequence: CASSIIGGFGDTIYF. V gene TRBV19 combines with J gene TRBJ1-3, with D unresolved. The CDR3 covers 15 residues. The germline CDR1 and CDR2 sequences are LNHDA and SQIVND (reference sequence).

At least ten counts were recorded for this clonotype. The gene calls are TRBV9 and TRBJ2-7; no firm D call. The V gene's germline CDR1 is SGDLS and CDR2 YYNGEE. V gave up 0 bases and J gave up 1 base, with 11 bases separating them. The CDR3 is 15 amino acids. The CDR3 loop reads CASSVAPQPSYEQYF. CDR3 nucleotide sequence: TGTGCCAGCAGCGTAGCTCCCCAACCGTCCTACGAGCAGTACTTC.

Turning to this clonotype: A much bigger clone sits one base away, suggesting this may be a read error. V and J are TRBV5-6 and TRBJ1-5; D is undetermined. The germline V and J ends were trimmed by 3 bases and 4 bases, with 20 bases remaining between them. There are 17 residues in the CDR3. Germline CDR1 SGHDT, CDR2 YYEEEE. The CDR3 DNA is TGTGCCAGCAGCTCTGGTTTACCGTGGGGTGGAAATCAGCCCCAGCATTTT. This codes for CASSSGLPWGGNQPQHF. Complete variable domain (other parts from reference TRBV5-6 and TRBJ1-5): DAGVTQSPTHLIKTRGQQVTLRCSPKSGHDTVSWYQQALGQGPQFIFQYYEEEERQRGNFPDRFSGHQFPNYSSELNVNALLLGDSALYLCASSSGLPWGGNQPQHFGDGTRLSIL.

The table lists this clonotype with many counts. One end of the junction varies from germline; a read error may be responsible. The rearrangement links TRBV6-5 to TRBJ2-1, with D perhaps matching TRBD1 (6 bases). The CDR3 has 15 residues. Germline V gene data show CDR1 as MNHEY and CDR2 as SVGAGI. CDR3 loop: CASSHSRGQGHEQFF. The CDR3 DNA reads TGTGCCAGCAGTCACTCGCGCGGCCAGGGGCATGAGCAGTTCTTC.

This chain connects TRBV19 to TRBJ1-1; D is unclear. V lost 5 bases and J 4 bases, leaving 11 bases between the germline ends. This CDR3 contains 13 residues. Per the germline V gene, CDR1 is LNHDA and CDR2 is SQIVND (reference sequence). The CDR3 coding sequence is TGTGCCAGTAGTTTCCAGGAAATCACTGAAGCTTTCTTT. Translating gives CASSFQEITEAFF.

This clonotype was detected ten times or more. V usage is TRBV2 and J usage is TRBJ2-4, with D perhaps TRBD1 (6 bases). This CDR3 is built from 15 residues. CDR1 SNHLY and CDR2 FYNNEI come from the germline V gene. Deletions cut 3 bases from V and 3 bases from J, with 12 bases between. CDR3 region: CASSEQGIVKNIQYF. The DNA of the CDR3 is TGTGCCAGCAGTGAGCAGGGGATTGTCAAAAACATTCAGTACTTC.

The chain combines TRBV6-1 with TRBJ1-5; TRBD1 is a possible D gene (6 bases). CDR1 and CDR2 from the germline V gene are MNHNS and SASEGT. V lost 5 bases and J 1 base, leaving 33 bases between the germline ends. This CDR3 has 22 amino acids. For the CDR3, the DNA is TGTGCCAGCAGTTACGGCGGGACATATGGCCAGGGCGGTATCTTAAGCAATCAGCCCCAGCATTTT. As protein: CASSYGGTYGQGGILSNQPQHF.

As concerns this clonotype: At one end, the junction sequence differs from germline, possibly due to a read error. This chain links TRBV28 with TRBJ1-4; D is uncertain. The length of the CDR3 is 15 residues. Germline V gene lookup returns CDR1 MDHEN and CDR2 SYDVKM. For the CDR3, the DNA is TGTGCCTGCAGTCCATCAGCCGGGGCTAATGAAAAACTGTTTTTT. Residues: CACSPSAGANEKLFF.